This TCR beta chain was recovered during a study of blood T cell repertoires in COVID-19. Across the whole study: There were acute and convalescent COVID-19 samples, and they came from the United States, Italy and Spain. From T cells, B-cell-depleted T cells, or PBMCs came the material, which was cDNA or gDNA.

How the authors handled the data: Amplification with reference gene primers provided the estimates of nucleated cell counts. Profiled with immunoSEQ multiplex PCR; TCRdb holds only in-frame clones, not every one. The V and J calls and clone size were taken over from that table, and D and trimming were inferred from the DNA. Of about 160,000 clones in the sample, approximately 88% are singletons; the top ten hold 9.1%. Trimming removed 3 bases from V and 8 bases from J; junction bases left unmatched: 6. The CDR3 loop spans 13 amino acids. Germline V CDR1 and CDR2: WSHSY, SAAADI. The chain employs TRBV10-2 and TRBJ1-2, with TRBD1 matching over 7 bases. Source material: peripheral blood. The receptor was isolated from a woman aged 80 or older with active or convalescent COVID-19. CDR3 coding DNA: TGCGCCAGCAGTGACAGGGGGAGGAGGGGCTACACCTTC. The encoded protein is CASSDRGRRGYTF.